This record looks at one T cell receptor (beta chain) sequence and its context. Antigen unknown. A read error is possible here, since a much larger clone lies one base away. Time point in this sample: patch test 2, 6 weeks after DPC sensitization. The treatment is: therapeutic diphenylcyclopropenone sensitization with weekly scalp DPC. This sample stems from a study of human T cells and chemical hapten exposure. The overall study: Skin on the upper inner arm, about 2 cm by about 2 cm in size, was sensitized with 2% DPC. Study-wide results and caveats: Donors' alopecia may make their immune response differ from healthy people's.

Germline V gene data show CDR1 as LGHNA and CDR2 as YNFKEQ. The CDR3 length is 18 residues. TCRdb passed the RACE reads through MiXCR, listing each CDR3 protein once. Of about 350,000 distinct CDR3 sequences in the sample, under 6.5% were seen once. The source material was whole blood, sampled in connection with sensitization to the hapten diphenylcyclopropenone (DPC). The sequence derives from a woman younger than 30 with alopecia areata. Some clones in this sample may be carry-over from other donors' samples. The gene calls are TRBV4-2 and TRBJ2-3; weak D call: TRBD2 (5 bases). CDR3 in DNA: TGTGCCAGCAGCCAAGAAACGTCCCAGCGGAGTAGCATAGATACGCAGTATTTT. Encoded protein: CASSQETSQRSSIDTQYF.